This T cell receptor beta chain is from a study of cytomegalovirus exposure and HLA in healthy donors. Study information: Out of about 360 genotyped donors, about 80% belonged to the Caucasian-associated ancestry cluster. General study findings and limits: Later analysis placed DRB1 highest and HLA-C lowest in TCR association rates, which differed by HLA locus. High specificity and sensitivity for cytomegalovirus status were reported for the classifier.

A note on this clone: Its specificity is unknown.

The CDR3 spans 15 residues. V gave up 1 base and J gave up 4 bases; unmatched junction bases: 5. Germline CDR1 LGHNA, CDR2 YNFKEQ. 13 Jbeta primers and 60 Vbeta primers were used for the PCR. In the study's own analysis: Roughly 80 million unique TCR beta chains, 10 million to 14 million shared, were counted in a later analysis. Assay: immunoSEQ multiplex PCR; the TCRdb copy retains only in-frame clones and omits some. V and J calls and clone size are those listed in that table; D and trimming were worked out from the DNA. The repertoire holds some 150,000 clones, 60% to 75% seen once, with about 7% in the top ten.

The clonotype comes from a young man in good health and CMV-seronegative. The chain combines TRBV4-2 with TRBJ2-7; 9 nucleotides line up with TRBD2. The sample taken for sequencing was PBMCs. CDR3 bases: TGTGCCAGCAGCCAAGGCGGGGGGGCCTTGTACGAGCAGTACTTC. Protein: CASSQGGGALYEQYF.